The 27 T cell receptor beta chains below come from one sample, sequenced in a study of cytomegalovirus exposure and HLA in healthy donors. The PCR employed 60 Vbeta primers together with 13 Jbeta primers. Generated by immunoSEQ multiplex PCR, the TCRdb table keeps only in-frame clones and is missing some. The sample lists some 180,000 clones, under 85% occurring once. The sample consisted of PBMCs. The receptors come from a male donor in good health and CMV-seronegative.

The V and J genes are TRBV6-5 and TRBJ1-5; TRBD1 aligns across 7 bases. Trimming cost V 6 bases and J 3 bases; bases outside gene matches: 2. Germline lookup yields CDR1 MNHEY and CDR2 SVGAGI. This CDR3 region has 13 residues. The DNA of the CDR3 is TGTGCCAGCAGCGGACAGGTCAATCAGCCCCAGCATTTT. Translated, it gives CASSGQVNQPQHF.

This chain joins TRBV28 and TRBJ2-3; 7 bases map to TRBD1. J was trimmed by 2 bases and V by 8 bases; bases with no gene match: 10. Germline CDR1 reads MDHEN; CDR2 reads SYDVKM. CDR3 length: 15 amino acids. CDR3 in DNA: TGTGCCAGCCGACAGGGAACTATTCACACAGATACGCAGTATTTT. Translation gives CASRQGTIHTDTQYF. Complete variable domain (other parts from reference TRBV28 and TRBJ2-3): DVKVTQSSRYLVKRTGEKVFLECVQDMDHENMFWYRQDPGLGLRLIYFSYDVKMKEKGDIPEGYSVSREKKERFSLILESASTNQTSMYLCASRQGTIHTDTQYFGPGTRLTVL.

The chain couples TRBV9 to TRBJ1-6; TRBD1 aligns across 7 bases. Trimming at V came to 6 bases and at J to 6 bases, leaving 6 bases not matched to a gene. CDR1 is SGDLS and CDR2 is YYNGEE in the germline V gene. The CDR3 sequence is 14 residues long. This chain's CDR3 is CASNPGTANSPLHF. The CDR3, as DNA: TGTGCCAGCAACCCCGGGACAGCTAATTCACCCCTCCACTTT.

V gene TRBV28 combines with J gene TRBJ2-1; 9 bases line up with TRBD2. CDR1 is MDHEN and CDR2 is SYDVKM in the germline V gene. The CDR3 sequence is 16 residues long. Unmatched junction bases numbered 12, after V lost 6 bases and J lost 6 bases. The CDR3 is CASSLLLAGAGNEQFF. The CDR3 nucleotides are TGTGCCAGCAGCCTCCTTTTAGCGGGAGCAGGCAATGAGCAGTTCTTC.

This chain links TRBV6-6 with TRBJ2-2, with a tentative D call TRBD1 (6 bases). Per germline, CDR1 MNHNY and CDR2 SVGAGI (reference sequence). The CDR3 has 15 amino acids. V was pared by 6 bases and J by 1 base, with 12 bases between. The CDR3 region has the DNA TGTGCCAGCAGAAGGGGCAGGGGGAACACCGGGGAGCTGTTTTTT. Translating gives CASRRGRGNTGELFF.

Note on this clone: Additional DNA sequences in this sample encode the identical CDR3. The rearrangement joins TRBV5-1 to TRBJ2-3; 10 nucleotides match TRBD2. The ends lost 4 bases at V and 2 bases at J; junction bases unmatched: 16. CDR1 is SGHRS, CDR2 YFSETQ, per germline. The CDR3 is made up of 19 amino acids. The CDR3 region has the DNA TGCGCCAGCAGCAGGAGGGGGGGAACCGGGACTAGCGCCACAGATACGCAGTATTTT. Its protein is CASSRRGGTGTSATDTQYF.

This clone was seen just once. In DNA, the CDR3 is TGTGCCAGCGGTCCCCGGGTTGGGCAGTACTTC. Amino acids: CASGPRVGQYF. This chain uses TRBV6-6 with TRBJ2-7, with D uncertain. The CDR3 has 11 residues. CDR1 and CDR2 from the germline V gene are MNHNY and SVGAGI (reference sequence). V was clipped by 8 bases and J by 9 bases, with 14 bases between them.

The V gene is TRBV2, the J gene TRBJ1-4; TRBD1 agrees at 9 bases. J was trimmed by 7 bases and V by 6 bases; bases with no gene match: 6. Looked up from germline, CDR1 is SNHLY and CDR2 is FYNNEI. The CDR3 runs to 14 residues. CDR3 nucleotides: TGTGCCAGCAGACAGGGGGCTAAGAGTGAAAAACTGTTTTTT. Residues: CASRQGAKSEKLFF.

This chain connects TRBV30 to TRBJ1-1; D not resolved. The CDR3 spans 13 residues. The V gene's germline CDR1 is GTSNPN and CDR2 SVGIG (reference sequence). The ends were cut back, 5 bases at V and 3 bases at J, with 13 bases in the middle. The CDR3 is CAWDFNSYTEAFF. DNA of the CDR3: TGTGCCTGGGATTTTAATAGTTACACTGAAGCTTTCTTT.

The chain couples TRBV19 to TRBJ1-5, with 10 bases fitting TRBD1. The CDR3 consists of 14 residues. Germline trimming cut 7 bases from V and 11 bases from J; bases unmatched to any gene: 11. Germline V lookup: CDR1 LNHDA, CDR2 SQIVND (reference sequence). This CDR3 reads CASNDRDRGEAQHF. Written as DNA, the CDR3 is TGTGCCAGTAACGACCGGGACAGGGGAGAAGCCCAGCATTTT.

The rearrangement links TRBV6-5 to TRBJ2-2, with D perhaps TRBD1 (6 bases). With 5 bases removed from V and 7 bases from J, the gap between germline ends came to 17 bases. Germline loops: CDR1 MNHEY, CDR2 SVGAGI. This CDR3 spans 15 amino acids. The DNA for the CDR3 is TGTGCCAGCAGTCCTCTTAACAGGGCGTTCGGGGAGCTGTTTTTT. It translates to CASSPLNRAFGELFF.

The genes are TRBV30 and TRBJ2-3, with 11 nucleotides matching TRBD2. The CDR3 is 13 residues long. Germline V lookup: CDR1 GTSNPN, CDR2 SVGIG (reference sequence). V trimming: 7 bases; J trimming: 4 bases; junction bases outside the gene matches: 4. The CDR3 loop reads CALTSGSPDTQYF. The CDR3 DNA reads TGTGCCTTAACTAGCGGGAGCCCAGATACGCAGTATTTT.

The rearrangement joins TRBV4-3 to TRBJ1-2; 7 bases are shared with TRBD1. Germline values: CDR1 LGHNA, CDR2 YSLEER. The CDR3 contains 13 residues. J was trimmed by 12 bases and V by 0 bases; bases with no gene match: 7. CDR3 DNA: TGCGCCAGCAGCCAAGAACTCGAACAGGGGAACACCTTC. Protein product: CASSQELEQGNTF.

This CDR3 reads CASSLSSSGANVLTF. CDR3 in DNA: TGCGCCAGCAGCTTGTCCAGCTCTGGGGCCAACGTCCTGACTTTC. The genes are TRBV5-1 and TRBJ2-6; no clear D. The V end lost 1 base, the J end lost 0 bases, and 5 bases lay between the germline ends. The CDR3 runs 15 residues. Germline V gene sequence: CDR1 SGHRS, CDR2 YFSETQ. Using reference TRBV5-1 and TRBJ2-6 for the parts outside the CDR3, the full variable domain is KAGVTQTPRYLIKTRGQQVTLSCSPISGHRSVSWYQQTPGQGLQFLFEYFSETQRNKGNFPGRFSGRQFSNSRSEMNVSTLELGDSALYLCASSLSSSGANVLTFGAGSRLTVL.

The genes are TRBV7-3 and TRBJ2-1; perhaps TRBD1 as D (5 bases). This CDR3 is 15 amino acids long. The V end was cut by 4 bases, the J end by 0 bases, with 10 bases between. Germline V gene data show CDR1 as SGHTA and CDR2 as FQGTGA. The CDR3 region has the DNA TGTGCCAGCAGCTCCCAGGGAAGCTCCTACAATGAGCAGTTCTTC. It yields the protein CASSSQGSSYNEQFF. The full variable domain, with the rest looked up from reference TRBV7-3 and TRBJ2-1, is GAGVSQTPSNKVTEKGKYVELRCDPISGHTALYWYRQSLGQGPEFLIYFQGTGAADDSGLPNDRFFAVRPEGSVSTLKIQRTERGDSAVYLCASSSQGSSYNEQFFGPGTRLTVL.

The CDR3 loop is CASSVGGGETNEKLFF. CDR3 nucleotide sequence: TGTGCCAGCAGCGTAGGAGGGGGCGAGACGAATGAAAAACTGTTTTTT. This chain uses TRBV9 with TRBJ1-4; TRBD1 aligns across 7 bases. The CDR3 spans 16 residues. Germline lookup yields CDR1 SGDLS and CDR2 YYNGEE. The ends lost 0 bases at V and 5 bases at J; junction bases unmatched: 7.

The chain is built from TRBV5-1 and TRBJ2-7, with D possibly matching TRBD1 (6 bases). V lost 4 bases, J lost 0 bases, and 11 bases lay in between. The CDR3 loop spans 14 amino acids. Germline CDR1 reads SGHRS; CDR2 reads YFSETQ. Written as DNA, the CDR3 is TGCGCCAGCAGCGGGGGCGGTCTCTCCTACGAGCAGTACTTC. Amino acid sequence: CASSGGGLSYEQYF.

V and J are TRBV6-1 and TRBJ1-1, with TRBD1 as a possible D gene (5 bases). CDR1 is MNHNS, CDR2 SASEGT, per germline. The CDR3 consists of 13 residues. V lost 6 bases and J lost 3, with 11 bases in between. Written as DNA, the CDR3 is TGTGCCAGCAGACTCCCCAGGGACACTGAAGCTTTCTTT. This codes for CASRLPRDTEAFF.

This CDR3 is CAWSVTDTDTQYF. CDR3 nucleotides: TGTGCCTGGAGTGTAACAGACACAGATACGCAGTATTTT. The chain is built from TRBV30 and TRBJ2-3, with D unresolved. Looked up from germline, CDR1 is GTSNPN and CDR2 is SVGIG (reference sequence). Trimming removed 0 bases at V and 2 bases at J, with 6 bases between. The CDR3 length is 13 residues.

This chain links TRBV10-2 with TRBJ2-7; D is possibly TRBD1 (6 bases). Trimming removed 11 bases from V and 0 bases from J, with 17 bases in between. The CDR3 consists of 14 residues. Per the germline V gene, CDR1 is WSHSY and CDR2 is SAAADI. The CDR3 loop is CAGWPGHSSYEQYF. Here the CDR3 DNA reads TGCGCCGGTTGGCCGGGACACAGCTCCTACGAGCAGTACTTC.

With regard to this clone: An end of the junction does not agree with germline; a read error may underlie this. The chain combines TRBV19 with TRBJ2-1, with TRBD2 identical over 7 bases. This CDR3 comprises 17 residues. Germline CDR1 LNHDA, CDR2 SQIVND (reference sequence). CDR3 loop: CASRIAVGGGPNNEQFF. The CDR3 DNA is TGTGCCAGTAGGATAGCGGTCGGCGGGGGACCGAACAATGAGCAGTTCTTC.

The V call is TRBV28, the J call TRBJ1-5; 8 positions agree with TRBD1. CDR3 length: 15 amino acids. CDR1 is MDHEN, CDR2 SYDVKM, per germline. Unmatched junction bases numbered 1, after V lost 0 bases and J lost 3 bases. As DNA, the CDR3 is TGTGCCAGCAGTTTATGGACAGGGGACAATCAGCCCCAGCATTTT. Translation: CASSLWTGDNQPQHF.

This clone appeared once. The rearrangement joins TRBV4-1 to TRBJ1-5; D remains ambiguous. The V gene lost 0 bases and the J gene lost 5 bases, with 11 bases spanning the gap. This CDR3 has 15 amino acids. The germline V gene encodes CDR1 MGHRA and CDR2 YSYEKL. DNA for the CDR3: TGCGCCAGCAGCCAAGACGAGGGAACCTATCAGCCCCAGCATTTT. It encodes CASSQDEGTYQPQHF.

The rearrangement uses TRBV10-3 and TRBJ2-5; D gene ambiguous. The V and J ends lost 3 bases and 0 bases respectively, with 8 bases between them. CDR3 size: 14 residues. Per the germline V gene, CDR1 is ENHRY and CDR2 is SYGVKD. CDR3 sequence: CAISDRAYQETQYF. DNA for the CDR3: TGTGCCATCAGTGATAGAGCGTACCAAGAGACCCAGTACTTC.

The chain recombines TRBV5-1 with TRBJ2-3; 8 bases match TRBD1. Germline lookup yields CDR1 SGHRS and CDR2 YFSETQ. CDR3 length: 14 residues. After removal of 5 bases from V and 4 bases from J, the junction contained 6 bases not matched to a gene. The CDR3 region has the DNA TGCGCCAGCAGGGACAGGGTCGAGCCAGATACGCAGTATTTT. Translating gives CASRDRVEPDTQYF.

Comment on this clone: At one end the junction does not follow the germline gene, possibly because of a read error. The chain carries TRBV4-2 and TRBJ1-3; perhaps TRBD1 as D (5 bases). The germline V gene encodes CDR1 LGHNA and CDR2 YNFKEQ. This CDR3 comprises 15 residues. CDR3: CASSQDGGTGNTIYF. In nucleotides, the CDR3 is TGTGCCAGCAGCCAAGACGGGGGAACTGGTAACACCATATATTTT.

V is TRBV28 and J is TRBJ1-1; a weak D match, TRBD1 (5 bases). V lost 7 bases and J lost 1, with 13 bases in between. The CDR3 is 14 amino acids. Germline V lookup: CDR1 MDHEN, CDR2 SYDVKM. The CDR3 sequence: CASTSGVGNTEAFF. CDR3 DNA sequence: TGTGCCAGCACCTCGGGGGTGGGGAACACTGAAGCTTTCTTT.